These 23 T cell receptor beta chains were sequenced from one sample in a study of blood T cells in healthy people across ages. The use of a sample-barcoded 5' primer and a J-beta primer mix characterized a second PCR of roughly 6 to 12 cycles. A single record per CDR3 protein comes from TCRdb applying MiXCR to the 5' RACE reads. The data hold approximately 1,700,000 distinct CDR3 sequences, with roughly two fifths observed a single time. Material for sequencing was blood. The receptors were gathered from a human donor in good health.

The gene calls are TRBV12-3 or TRBV12-4 and TRBJ2-5; 10 bases are shared with TRBD2. The CDR3 spans 14 residues. The trim removed 6 bases at V and 4 bases at J, leaving 5 bases unmatched. This chain's CDR3 is CASSQRGGGETQYF. CDR3 sequence (DNA): TGTGCCAGCAGCCAGCGGGGGGGAGGAGAGACCCAGTACTTC.

The chain combines TRBV12-3 or TRBV12-4 with TRBJ2-3; no clear D gene. The CDR3 spans 14 residues. V was clipped by 7 bases and J by 1 base, with 12 bases between them. CDR3 DNA sequence: TGTGCCAGCAAATCCACTCCTGGCACAGATACGCAGTATTTT. Translated, it gives CASKSTPGTDTQYF.

This clonotype came up once. The rearrangement links TRBV25-1 to TRBJ2-5, with D uncertain. The CDR3 totals 15 residues. Between the trimmed V and J ends, which lost 6 bases and 2 bases, there was a span of 16 bases. CDR1 and CDR2 (germline): MGHDK, SYGVNS. The chain's CDR3 is CASSDSSGGQETQYF. The CDR3 DNA sequence: TGTGCCAGCAGCGACTCATCCGGCGGACAAGAGACCCAGTACTTC.

J is TRBJ2-3 and V is TRBV12-3 or TRBV12-4; 10 bases are shared with TRBD2. The ends lost 1 base at V and 4 bases at J; junction bases unmatched: 8. This CDR3 spans 17 amino acids. CDR3 in amino acids: CASSLGTSGAKADTQYF. In nucleotides, the CDR3 is TGTGCCAGCAGTTTAGGGACTAGCGGCGCTAAGGCAGATACGCAGTATTTT.

This clonotype was detected once. V usage is TRBV7-3 and J usage is TRBJ2-5, with unresolved D. Trimming removed 1 base from V and 0 bases from J, with 15 bases in between. Germline V lookup: CDR1 SGHTA, CDR2 FQGTGA. This CDR3 comprises 17 residues. The CDR3 bases are TGTGCCAGCAGCTTAAGAGGCCGGTTTCCCCACCAAGAGACCCAGTACTTC. Its translation is CASSLRGRFPHQETQYF.

This clonotype was counted a few times. CDR3 region: CASSFGGIGYEQYF. Written as DNA, the CDR3 is TGTGCCAGCAGTTTTGGGGGGATCGGTTACGAGCAGTACTTC. This sequence joins TRBV12-3 or TRBV12-4 and TRBJ2-7; D might be TRBD2 (6 bases). The V end was cut by 3 bases, the J end by 4 bases, with 13 bases between. The CDR3 extends over 14 amino acids.

This chain joins TRBV11-2 and TRBJ1-4; tentative D call: TRBD1 (5 bases). In germline, CDR1 is SGHAT, CDR2 FQNNGV. This CDR3 comprises 15 residues. V was pared by 6 bases and J by 4 bases, with 15 bases between. The CDR3 DNA sequence: TGTGCCAGCAGTTCCGCGCCGGGACTTAATGAAAAACTGTTTTTT. This translates into CASSSAPGLNEKLFF. Supplemented by reference TRBV11-2 and TRBJ1-4, the full variable domain reads EAGVAQSPRYKIIEKRQSVAFWCNPISGHATLYWYQQILGQGPKLLIQFQNNGVVDDSQLPKDRFSAERLKGVDSTLKIQPAKLEDSAVYLCASSSAPGLNEKLFFGSGTQLSVL.

The genes are TRBV6-2 or TRBV6-3 and TRBJ2-1; 8 bases align to TRBD1. The V segment lost 1 base and the J segment 6 bases; nucleotides outside the gene matches: 2. The V gene's germline CDR1 is MNHEY and CDR2 SVGEGT. The CDR3 sequence is 14 residues long. CDR3 bases: TGTGCCAGCAGTTACTTACAGGGGGGCAATGAGCAGTTCTTC. Translating gives CASSYLQGGNEQFF.

The chain uses TRBV4-1 and TRBJ1-5, with unresolved D. Trimming cost V 2 bases and J 5 bases, with 7 bases left between them. The germline V gene has CDR1 MGHRA and CDR2 YSYEKL. There are 13 residues in the CDR3. CDR3 DNA sequence: TGCGCCAGCAGCCAACAGATGTATCAGCCCCAGCATTTT. Translating gives CASSQQMYQPQHF.

The V call is TRBV20-1, the J call TRBJ2-4; D call uncertain. The germline V and J ends were trimmed by 3 bases and 0 bases, with 9 bases remaining between them. Germline V gene lookup returns CDR1 DFQATT and CDR2 SNEGSKA (reference sequence). This CDR3 comprises 14 residues. Written as DNA, the CDR3 is TGCAGTGCTAGGTGGGGTGTAGCCAAAAACATTCAGTACTTC. Protein: CSARWGVAKNIQYF.

This clonotype has ten or more counts. The chain links TRBV29-1 to TRBJ1-2; 9 bases fit TRBD1. With 6 bases clipped from V and 4 bases from J, the junction kept 12 bases outside the gene matches. There are 15 residues in the CDR3. Germline V lookup: CDR1 SQVTM, CDR2 ANQGSEA. CDR3: CSVGMNRGQGYGYTF. The CDR3 DNA reads TGCAGCGTCGGAATGAACAGGGGGCAGGGCTATGGCTACACCTTC.

The rearrangement joins TRBV7-9 to TRBJ2-3; the D is unclear. V lost 7 bases, J lost 6 bases, and 20 bases lay in between. The CDR3 loop spans 15 amino acids. Germline values: CDR1 SEHNR, CDR2 FQNEAQ (reference sequence). The CDR3 region has the DNA TGTGCCAGCACCCAAACGACTGGGTTCCCGGATACGCAGTATTTT. Amino acid sequence: CASTQTTGFPDTQYF. The entire variable domain, with the rest obtained from reference TRBV7-9 and TRBJ2-3, is as follows: DTGVSQNPRHKITKRGQNVTFRCDPISEHNRLYWYRQTLGQGPEFLTYFQNEAQLEKSRLLSDRFSAERPKGSFSTLEIQRTEQGDSAMYLCASTQTTGFPDTQYFGPGTRLTVL.

This clonotype has a handful of counts. V is TRBV7-2 and J is TRBJ2-7, with D maybe TRBD1 (7 bases). V shed 3 bases and J shed 6 bases, with 18 bases lying between them. The germline V gene encodes CDR1 SGHTA and CDR2 FQGNSA. The CDR3 totals 15 residues. CDR3 sequence (DNA): TGTGCCAGCAGCTTGCCGGGACAGATGGGAGGCGAGCAGTACTTC. As protein: CASSLPGQMGGEQYF.

The chain is built from TRBV6-5 and TRBJ1-2, with D uncertain. The CDR3 is 16 residues long. Germline V lookup: CDR1 MNHEY, CDR2 SVGAGI. Trimming cost V 0 bases and J 2 bases, with 13 bases left between them. The CDR3 coding sequence is TGTGCCAGCAGTTACTCTTTCGGGGATGTGAACTATGGCTACACCTTC. It specifies CASSYSFGDVNYGYTF.

The chain combines TRBV6-2 or TRBV6-3 with TRBJ1-5; D remains ambiguous. Germline V lookup: CDR1 MNHEY, CDR2 SVGEGT. The V end lost 4 bases, the J end lost 0 bases, and 16 bases lay between the germline ends. The CDR3 is 17 amino acids. DNA of the CDR3: TGTGCCAGCAGTTGCCCCGAGGGAGCTGTTAGCAATCAGCCCCAGCATTTT. Amino acids: CASSCPEGAVSNQPQHF.

The chain is built from TRBV5-1 and TRBJ2-2, with TRBD1 matching 8 bases. After removal of 3 bases from V and 3 bases from J, the junction contained 16 bases not matched to a gene. In germline, CDR1 is SGHRS, CDR2 YFSETQ. CDR3 size: 19 residues. The CDR3: CASSSRPFQGALDTGELFF. The CDR3 DNA follows: TGCGCCAGCAGCTCGAGACCATTTCAGGGGGCCCTGGACACCGGGGAGCTGTTTTTT. The complete variable domain, with remaining parts taken from reference TRBV5-1 and TRBJ2-2, reads KAGVTQTPRYLIKTRGQQVTLSCSPISGHRSVSWYQQTPGQGLQFLFEYFSETQRNKGNFPGRFSGRQFSNSRSEMNVSTLELGDSALYLCASSSRPFQGALDTGELFFGEGSRLTVL.

The chain uses TRBV6-2 or TRBV6-3 and TRBJ2-1, with D perhaps TRBD1 (6 bases). The DNA end favors TRBJ2-7, so the J call may be wrong. CDR1 is MNHEY, CDR2 SVGEGT, per germline. CDR3 size: 16 residues. The CDR3 reads CASSSSGVSSYNEQYF. The CDR3 bases are TGTGCCAGCAGTTCCTCAGGGGTAAGCTCCTACAATGAGCAGTACTTC.

This rearrangement joins TRBV7-9 to TRBJ2-1; 9 bases fit TRBD1. Per the germline V gene, CDR1 is SEHNR and CDR2 is FQNEAQ (reference sequence). With 1 base clipped from V and 4 bases from J, the junction kept 5 bases outside the gene matches. This CDR3 is built from 16 residues. CDR3 amino acids: CASSLDRGRGYNEQFF. As DNA, the CDR3 is TGTGCCAGCAGCTTAGACAGGGGGCGAGGGTACAATGAGCAGTTCTTC.

CDR3 sequence: CASSGGLAGLRYEQYF. CDR3 DNA sequence: TGTGCCAGCAGCGGGGGACTAGCGGGATTAAGATACGAGCAGTACTTC. This chain joins TRBV7-2 and TRBJ2-5; 13 bases fit TRBD2. The J call could be wrong; TRBJ2-7 is a better fit for the DNA end. The germline CDR1 and CDR2 sequences are SGHTA and FQGNSA. The CDR3 covers 16 residues.

The CDR3 DNA reads as TGCGCCAGCAGCCAAGATTGGGCCACTGAAGCTTTCTTT. Translation gives CASSQDWATEAFF. This rearrangement joins TRBV4-1 to TRBJ1-1; D is ambiguous. From germline, CDR1 is MGHRA and CDR2 YSYEKL. V lost 0 bases to trimming and J lost 4 bases, with 6 bases between them. CDR3 length equals 13 residues.

The rearrangement links TRBV20-1 to TRBJ1-2, with D possibly TRBD1 on 6 matching bases. CDR1 and CDR2 (germline): DFQATT, SNEGSKA (reference sequence). The CDR3 is 13 residues long. The V end was cut by 1 base, the J end by 6 bases, with 12 bases between. CDR3 sequence (DNA): TGCAGTGCTAGAGCTTGGGGGGGCGATGGCTACACCTTC. It yields the protein CSARAWGGDGYTF.

This chain joins TRBV15 and TRBJ1-1; 9 bases line up with TRBD1. Looked up from germline, CDR1 is LNHNV and CDR2 is YYDKDF (reference sequence). This CDR3 spans 16 amino acids. Trimming at V came to 3 bases and at J to 3 bases, leaving 8 bases not matched to a gene. This CDR3 is CATSSDPGTGHTEAFF. The CDR3 DNA follows: TGTGCCACCAGCAGCGATCCCGGGACAGGGCACACTGAAGCTTTCTTT.

This clonotype has more than one count but fewer than ten. The chain combines TRBV20-1 with TRBJ2-3; TRBD2 agrees at 9 bases. Germline V gene sequence: CDR1 DFQATT, CDR2 SNEGSKA (reference sequence). J lost 2 bases, V lost 3 bases, and 9 bases had no gene match. The CDR3 is made up of 16 amino acids. DNA of the CDR3: TGCAGTGCTAGGGACGCTAGCGGGGCCTCCACAGATACGCAGTATTTT. The encoded protein is CSARDASGASTDTQYF.